The 9 T cell receptor beta chains reported below all come from one sample, sequenced in a study of cytomegalovirus exposure and HLA in healthy donors. Primers for the PCR totalled 60 Vbeta and 13 Jbeta. Only in-frame clones appear in the TCRdb table, and some are missing; sequencing was by immunoSEQ multiplex PCR. Among 95,000 to 150,000 clones listed, 6.5% to 9.5% were seen once. The sequenced sample was PBMCs. Receptor source: a woman in her 40s in good health and CMV-seropositive.

The chain uses TRBV5-4 and TRBJ2-3; 10 bases fit TRBD2. The CDR3 totals 16 residues. The V and J ends lost 3 bases and 2 bases, in that order; junction bases with no gene match: 6. Germline CDR1 reads SGHNT; CDR2 reads YYREEE (reference sequence). CDR3 protein: CASSYPAGGITDTQYF. CDR3 sequence (DNA): TGTGCCAGCAGCTATCCAGCGGGGGGGATCACAGATACGCAGTATTTT.

The genes are TRBV29-1 and TRBJ1-1, with a possible D match to TRBD1 (5 bases). From germline, CDR1 is SQVTM and CDR2 ANQGSEA. The length of the CDR3 is 12 residues. Trimming took 8 bases from V and 2 from J, leaving 12 bases between them. This CDR3 is CSTTTGNTEAFF. CDR3 DNA: TGCAGCACAACCACAGGTAACACTGAAGCTTTCTTT.

The chain uses TRBV7-6 and TRBJ2-1, with TRBD2 identical over 15 bases. The V gene end was trimmed by 3 bases and the J gene end by 6 bases; junction bases not matched to a gene: 0. The CDR3 spans 15 residues. CDR1 and CDR2 (germline): SGHVS, FNYEAQ. This chain's CDR3 is CASSLGLAGGNEQFF. CDR3 nucleotide sequence: TGTGCCAGCAGCTTGGGACTAGCGGGGGGCAATGAGCAGTTCTTC.

The J gene is TRBJ1-5, the V gene TRBV5-4; D gene unclear. The germline V gene has CDR1 SGHNT and CDR2 YYREEE (reference sequence). V dropped 2 bases and J dropped 8 bases, with 14 bases sitting between them. This CDR3 contains 14 residues. In DNA form, the CDR3 reads TGTGCCAGCAGCTTTGAAGGGAGCCGAGAGCCCCAGCATTTT. It is translated as CASSFEGSREPQHF.

In DNA form, the CDR3 reads TGTGCCAGCAGCCTGGGACTAGCGGAGACAGAGACCCAGTACTTC. This encodes CASSLGLAETETQYF. The V call is TRBV7-9, the J call TRBJ2-5; the match to TRBD2 covers 11 bases. V was clipped by 5 bases and J by 4 bases; unmatched bases: 6. The germline CDR1 and CDR2 sequences are SEHNR and FQNEAQ (reference sequence). The CDR3 spans 15 residues.

This clone was seen more than once but under ten times. The chain combines TRBV28 with TRBJ1-1; D might be TRBD1 (5 bases). The germline V gene has CDR1 MDHEN and CDR2 SYDVKM. The V gene lost 5 bases and the J gene lost 3 bases, with 16 bases spanning the gap. The CDR3 has 15 residues. The CDR3 spells CASSGRGGMYTEAFF. In nucleotides, the CDR3 is TGTGCCAGCAGTGGCCGGGGGGGTATGTACACTGAAGCTTTCTTT.

This clone has just a few counts. V is TRBV10-3 and J is TRBJ1-1; D remains ambiguous. The germline V gene has CDR1 ENHRY and CDR2 SYGVKD. With 4 bases removed from V and 6 bases from J, the gap between germline ends came to 12 bases. The CDR3 is 13 amino acids. The CDR3 loop is CAISGVRRAEAFF. The CDR3 DNA sequence: TGTGCCATCAGTGGGGTCAGGAGGGCTGAAGCTTTCTTT.

This chain joins TRBV5-6 and TRBJ1-2; D not resolved. CDR3 length equals 13 residues. The V gene's germline CDR1 is SGHDT and CDR2 YYEEEE. Trimming pared 0 bases from V and 6 bases from J, leaving 9 bases between. The CDR3 region is CASSLGEFDGYTF. For the CDR3, the DNA is TGTGCCAGCAGCTTGGGGGAGTTCGATGGCTACACCTTC.

This clone was recorded a few times. The V gene is TRBV21-1, the J gene TRBJ1-1; the table assigns TRBD1, which was not confirmed against the DNA. TRBV21-1 is listed as a pseudogene. The CDR3 runs to 20 residues. The CDR3 reads CASSKNPKTGQYTMNTEAFF. For the CDR3, the DNA is TGTGCCAGCAGCAAAAACCCTAAGACGGGACAGTATACCATGAACACTGAAGCTTTCTTT.